The T cell receptor (beta chain) under discussion was sequenced for a study of T cell responses to AZD1222 COVID-19 vaccine listed by TCRdb under 2021. Context from the whole study: A total of 230 to 250 trial participants underwent TCR sequencing, of whom around 210 had received two doses of AZD1222 and some 25 had received two doses of the MenACWY control vaccine. Trial participants were enrolled into age subgroups of 18-55, 56-69 and 70-plus years, which contained roughly 150, 30 and 60 TCR-sequenced participants, respectively.

The CDR3 regions of human TCRbeta chains were analyzed by immunosequencing. The original pipeline was this. Repertoire TCRs were matched against a reference library of SARS-CoV-2-specific TCRs generated with the MIRA antigen-specificity platform. Breadth was defined as the fraction of unique TCRs that were SARS-CoV-2-associated. Depth was defined as the fraction of total T cells that were SARS-CoV-2-associated. Using the MIRA data, each spike-specific TCR was mapped to the spike region that the TCR reacts to and placed in a CD4 or CD8 class. Log10-transformed breadth and depth values were compared by one-way ANOVA with Sidak's multiple comparisons tests. The table was pulled from immuneACCESS by TCRdb, which kept in-frame rearrangements only. Such tables lose some clones; where checked, under half of the loss comes from unresolved V genes, and the rest has no known cause. The V and J calls and clone size were taken over from that table, and D and trimming were inferred from the DNA. A total of under 100,000 clones appear in this sample, approximately 90% of them only once. Less than 6% of the sample is in the top ten clones.

Trimming at the junction amounts to 1 base on V and 4 bases on J, and the germline ends lie 11 bases apart. From its cysteine to its valine, the CDR3 spans 14 amino acids. CDR3 DNA is the only sequence kept; it has 42 bases, read in frame from the first base. CDR1 SGHVS and CDR2 FQNEAQ were looked up in the germline V gene. The time point label here, explained by the study, means: about 28 days (+/-7) after the second vaccine dose. AZD1222 recipients whose second dose came at about 4 weeks and those whose second dose came at about 12 weeks were combined into one group, since spike-specific TCR depth and breadth did not differ between the two schedules. Samples from vaccinated people were obtained from the UK trials COV001 and COV002, which included a single-blind randomized controlled phase 2/3 trial of AZD1222 (ChAdOx1 nCoV-19) in healthy adults. Trial participant PBMC samples were collected at day 0 and day 28 after the second dose for TCRbeta chain sequencing.

The study at large found these results: In the small 56-69-year group, the increase in depth fell short of significance, most likely because of low power. Participants were mostly white British and included more females than males, and it was suggested by the authors that clonal diversity may have been underestimated. Reportedly, almost half of the unique spike-specific TCRs recognized epitopes lying outside the regions that are mutated in the B.1.351 and B.1.1.7 variants. A significant rise in spike-specific TCR breadth and depth was observed after two AZD1222 doses relative to day 0 and relative to MenACWY recipients. Conclusions about previously exposed vaccinees were limited because only a handful of AZD1222 recipients were SARS-CoV-2 seropositive at baseline. Because no day 14 peak-response samples were available, repertoires were characterized only after the peak T cell response. Vaccine-associated CD4 TCRs spanned the whole spike protein, with dominant responses in regions 160-218 and 743-854.

Turning to this clone: This receptor's antigen is unknown. Within one base of it there is no much larger clone, and no base qualities were kept.

The TCR was taken from an adult who received the AZD1222 COVID-19 vaccine. Sequenced material: peripheral blood, taken 28 days after the second AZD1222 dose. The chain couples TRBV7-8 to TRBJ2-7, with the identity of the D gene unclear. The encoded CDR3 is CASSLESGRYEQYV. The nucleotide sequence is given as TGTGCCAGCAGCTTAGAGTCAGGCCGTTACGAGCAGTACGTC.